A single sample is the source of the 21 T cell receptor beta chains below, sequenced in a study of CD8 T cells in ankylosing spondylitis. TCRdb redid the calling of the 5' RACE reads with MiXCR, one entry per CDR3 protein. The sample carries around 300,000 distinct CDR3 sequences, around 10% recorded once. The sequenced sample was blood, either unsorted or a sorted T cell fraction (not recorded which). The origin of the receptors is a female donor with ankylosing spondylitis or in good health (not recorded which).

This clonotype has a count of ten or more. The V and J genes are TRBV20-1 and TRBJ1-2; TRBD1 might be the D (5 bases). The V gene lost 5 bases and the J gene lost 6 bases, with 13 bases spanning the gap. Per germline, CDR1 DFQATT and CDR2 SNEGSKA (reference sequence). The CDR3 extends over 12 amino acids. CDR3 coding DNA: TGCAGTGCTCGAGCAGGGTCTAATGGCTACACCTTC. Encoded protein: CSARAGSNGYTF.

The chain employs TRBV30 and TRBJ2-1; D is uncertain. The CDR3 runs 15 residues. Trimming cost V 0 bases and J 6 bases, with 15 bases left between them. Germline CDR1 reads GTSNPN; CDR2 reads SVGIG (reference sequence). The CDR3 DNA reads as TGTGCCTGGAGTGTCAGACGGCTCGTCGGCAATGAGCAGTTCTTC. This codes for CAWSVRRLVGNEQFF.

V and J are TRBV20-1 and TRBJ2-5; D perhaps matches TRBD2 (5 bases). The V end was cut by 6 bases, the J end by 5 bases, with 22 bases between. This CDR3 is built from 15 residues. Germline CDR1 reads DFQATT; CDR2 reads SNEGSKA (reference sequence). The CDR3 sequence is CSAKPFERARETQYF. As DNA, the CDR3 is TGCAGTGCCAAACCATTCGAGAGGGCGCGGGAGACCCAGTACTTC.

This clonotype was seen ten or more times. V usage is TRBV20-1 and J usage is TRBJ1-5; 10 nucleotides align to TRBD1. Germline V CDR1 and CDR2: DFQATT, SNEGSKA (reference sequence). This CDR3 is 15 amino acids long. The V and J ends lost 3 bases and 5 bases, in that order; junction bases with no gene match: 7. The CDR3 nucleotides read TGCAGTGCTAGTCCCGGGACAGGGGCATATCAGCCCCAGCATTTT. Amino acids: CSASPGTGAYQPQHF.

This clonotype was counted many times. The chain employs TRBV12-3 or TRBV12-4 and TRBJ1-1; 9 nucleotides line up with TRBD1. The CDR3 totals 14 residues. J lost 10 bases, V lost 7 bases, and 13 bases had no gene match. The CDR3 region has the DNA TGTGCCAGCACCGGTCCCGGGACAGGGTCGGGAGCTTTCTTT. Its protein product is CASTGPGTGSGAFF.

Of note for this clonotype: The junction and the germline gene differ at one end; a read error may be behind it. The chain recombines TRBV7-2 with TRBJ2-7, with D perhaps TRBD1 (5 bases). This CDR3 comprises 13 residues. The germline V gene encodes CDR1 SGHTA and CDR2 FQGNSA. In nucleotides, the CDR3 is TGTGCCAGCAGCTCGTTTCAGGGCCCCGAGCAGTCCTTC. Residues: CASSSFQGPEQSF.

Ten or more counts support this clonotype. The chain employs TRBV20-1 and TRBJ1-5; 10 nucleotides match TRBD1. V trimming: 5 bases; J trimming: 0 bases; junction bases outside the gene matches: 10. CDR3 size: 17 residues. Germline assignment: CDR1 DFQATT and CDR2 SNEGSKA (reference sequence). As DNA, the CDR3 is TGCAGTGCTTCGAACGGACAGGGGGGCTATAGCAATCAGCCCCAGCATTTT. As protein: CSASNGQGGYSNQPQHF.

The CDR3 DNA sequence: TGTGCCATCAGTGCCCGACCAACAGAGAACACTGAAGCTTTCTTT. It encodes CAISARPTENTEAFF. The chain joins TRBV10-3 to TRBJ1-1; D is unresolved. Per the germline V gene, CDR1 is ENHRY and CDR2 is SYGVKD. CDR3 length: 15 residues. Trimming removed 4 bases from V and 1 base from J, with 13 bases in between.

The table lists this clonotype with many counts. The chain recombines TRBV30 with TRBJ1-3; D is ambiguous. The CDR3 extends over 11 amino acids. V was trimmed by 8 bases and J by 2 bases, leaving 7 bases between them. CDR1 GTSNPN and CDR2 SVGIG come from the germline V gene (reference sequence). The CDR3 DNA reads TGTGCCGCGCTCGCTGGAAACACCATATATTTT. Translation gives CAALAGNTIYF.

This clonotype was detected ten times or more. J is TRBJ1-2 and V is TRBV28, with D perhaps matching TRBD1 (5 bases). CDR3 length equals 16 residues. CDR1 is MDHEN, CDR2 SYDVKM, per germline. V dropped 3 bases and J dropped 0 bases, with 14 bases sitting between them. CDR3 region: CASSLGQPGANYGYTF. Written as DNA, the CDR3 is TGTGCCAGCAGTTTGGGGCAACCCGGAGCTAACTATGGCTACACCTTC.

This clonotype was seen more than once but under ten times. The V gene is TRBV20-1, the J gene TRBJ1-5, with a weak D call TRBD1 (5 bases). V lost 1 base, J lost 3 bases, and 16 bases lay in between. The CDR3 length is 16 residues. The V gene's germline CDR1 is DFQATT and CDR2 SNEGSKA (reference sequence). This CDR3 is CSARGPGGFSNQPQHF. The CDR3 nucleotides are TGCAGTGCTAGAGGCCCGGGGGGGTTCTCCAATCAGCCCCAGCATTTT.

V is TRBV5-1 and J is TRBJ1-1; D may be TRBD1 (5 bases). CDR3 length: 15 residues. V was pared by 1 base and J by 1 base, with 11 bases between. Looked up from germline, CDR1 is SGHRS and CDR2 is YFSETQ. The CDR3 spells CASSLLRGGNTEAFF. The DNA of the CDR3 is TGCGCCAGCAGCTTGTTGAGGGGTGGGAACACTGAAGCTTTCTTT.

The table lists this clonotype with a few counts. The CDR3 DNA follows: TGTGCCAGCAGTTCCCGACAGGGAGGGTCACCCCTCCACTTT. Amino acids: CASSSRQGGSPLHF. The rearrangement joins TRBV27 to TRBJ1-6, with 7 bases aligning to TRBD1. Germline V lookup: CDR1 MNHEY, CDR2 SMNVEV (reference sequence). This CDR3 is 14 amino acids long. Losses at the gene ends were 4 bases for V and 10 bases for J; bases not matched to a gene: 7.

This clonotype was counted many times. The rearrangement uses TRBV20-1 and TRBJ2-7; TRBD1 matches at 7 bases. Germline loops: CDR1 DFQATT, CDR2 SNEGSKA (reference sequence). The CDR3 runs 17 residues. The V segment lost 2 bases and the J segment 0 bases; nucleotides outside the gene matches: 13. The CDR3 DNA is TGCAGTGCTAGATCAAACAGGGGAACCGCGTTCTCCTACGAGCAGTACTTC. Amino acid sequence: CSARSNRGTAFSYEQYF.

This clonotype has more than one count but fewer than ten. The chain links TRBV6-1 to TRBJ1-6; D unresolved. Germline-derived CDR1 and CDR2 are MNHNS and SASEGT. V was pared by 6 bases and J by 5 bases, with 11 bases between. The CDR3 is 14 residues long. CDR3 amino acids: CASRAGGDNSPLHF. The CDR3 DNA is TGTGCCAGCAGGGCGGGAGGAGATAATTCACCCCTCCACTTT.

Regarding this clonotype: One end of the junction varies from germline; a read error may be responsible. V gene TRBV6-5 combines with J gene TRBJ1-2; D is possibly TRBD1 (5 bases). Germline V lookup: CDR1 MNHEY, CDR2 SVGAGI. The CDR3 consists of 14 residues. The CDR3 loop is CASSYSSWDYGDTF. For the CDR3, the DNA is TGTGCCAGCAGTTACTCGAGCTGGGACTATGGCGACACCTTC.

This clonotype was detected many times. The rearrangement uses TRBV10-2 and TRBJ2-1; the D is unclear. Trimming stripped 8 bases from V and 0 bases from J, with 8 bases between. CDR3 length: 13 residues. The V gene's germline CDR1 is WSHSY and CDR2 SAAADI. DNA for the CDR3: TGCGCCAGCTCTGAGGCCTCCTACAATGAGCAGTTCTTC. Translating it yields CASSEASYNEQFF.

In this sample, this clonotype turned up many times. This rearrangement joins TRBV5-5 to TRBJ2-1; D might be TRBD1 or TRBD2, each matching 5 bases. The germline V gene has CDR1 SGHKS and CDR2 YYEKEE (reference sequence). This CDR3 is built from 14 residues. V was shortened by 5 bases and J by 10 bases, with 19 bases between the two germline ends. The CDR3 bases are TGTGCCAGCAGTTCAGTTTCGGGGCGTTGGGAGCAGTTCTTC. Its translation: CASSSVSGRWEQFF.

This clonotype came up many times. The CDR3 region is CASSLSGTGTGNTIYF. The CDR3 DNA sequence: TGTGCCAGCAGCTTATCCGGGACAGGGACTGGAAACACCATATATTTT. This rearrangement joins TRBV7-2 to TRBJ1-3, with 9 bases identical to TRBD1. The CDR3 is 16 residues long. The V gene's germline CDR1 is SGHTA and CDR2 FQGNSA. Trimming took 2 bases from V and 2 from J; bases not matched to a gene: 4.

This clonotype came up many times. The chain couples TRBV25-1 to TRBJ2-1; 8 bases agree with TRBD1. CDR1 and CDR2 from the germline V gene are MGHDK and SYGVNS. This CDR3 spans 14 amino acids. After removal of 2 bases from V and 7 bases from J, the junction contained 4 bases not matched to a gene. The CDR3 DNA sequence: TGTGCCAGCAGTGAACCGGACAGGGAGAATGAGCAGTTCTTC. Its translation is CASSEPDRENEQFF.

The J gene is TRBJ2-1, the V gene TRBV11-3, with D uncertain. Deletions cut 2 bases from V and 8 bases from J, with 10 bases between. The CDR3 has 13 residues. The germline V gene has CDR1 SGHNT and CDR2 YENEEA. DNA of the CDR3: TGTGCCAGCAGCTTAAATTCAGGCGATGAGCAGTTCTTC. Amino acids: CASSLNSGDEQFF. Looking up the rest from reference TRBV11-3 and TRBJ2-1 gives the full variable domain: EAGVVQSPRYKIIEKKQPVAFWCNPISGHNTLYWYLQNLGQGPELLIRYENEEAVDDSQLPKDRFSAERLKGVDSTLKIQPAELGDSAVYLCASSLNSGDEQFFGPGTRLTVL.